This T cell receptor (beta chain) appears in the sequencing data of a study of T-cell reconstitution after alpha-beta-depleted transplantation in children. Using unique molecular identifiers, the investigators prepared the TCRbeta library. MiXCR was run by TCRdb on the PCR reads, yielding one entry per CDR3 protein. The sample has about 210,000 distinct CDR3 sequences, approximately 19% seen once. This CDR3 region has 13 residues. V trimming: 11 bases; J trimming: 4 bases; junction bases outside the gene matches: 11. Per germline, CDR1 SNHLY and CDR2 FYNNEI. Study conclusions and caveats: It was surviving recipient T cells and thymic progenitors that gave some patients high TCRbeta diversity at day 60. Among T cells one year after transplant, newly produced cells accounted for most counts and diversity. Reportedly, alpha-beta T cells present about two months post-transplant originated from several hundred expanded clones of graft origin.

Comment on this clonotype: Its antigen remains unknown.

This sequence originates from a male patient between 2 and 9 years old who had a stem cell transplant for acute lymphoblastic leukemia, so the T cells may come from the graft donor. This specimen was PBMCs, mostly from graft donor cells, taken 360 days after TCRalphabeta/CD19-depleted stem cell transplant. The rearrangement joins TRBV2 to TRBJ2-7; the match to TRBD1 covers 7 bases. The CDR3 bases are TGTGCCGGAACCGGGACAGCGGTTTACGAGCAGTACTTC. The encoded protein is CAGTGTAVYEQYF.